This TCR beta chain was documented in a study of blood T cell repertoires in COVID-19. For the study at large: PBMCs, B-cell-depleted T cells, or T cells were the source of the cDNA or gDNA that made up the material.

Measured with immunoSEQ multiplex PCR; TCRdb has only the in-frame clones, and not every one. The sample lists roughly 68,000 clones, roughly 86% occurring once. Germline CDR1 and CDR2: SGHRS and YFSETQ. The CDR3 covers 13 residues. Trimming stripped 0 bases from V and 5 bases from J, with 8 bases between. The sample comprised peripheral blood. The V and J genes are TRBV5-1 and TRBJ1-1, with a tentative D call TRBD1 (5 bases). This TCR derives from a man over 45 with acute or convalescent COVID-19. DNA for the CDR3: TGCGCCAGCAGCTTGGACAGGTGGACTGAAGCTTTCTTT. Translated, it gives CASSLDRWTEAFF.